The 27 T cell receptor beta chains below were found in one sample sequenced in a study of T cell repertoires in cytomegalovirus infection. TCRdb re-called the reads through MiXCR, storing one row per CDR3 protein. The sample carries 250,000 or so distinct CDR3 sequences, roughly 9% recorded once. The sequencing input was PBMCs. These receptors were taken from a human donor in good health (CMV status not recorded). Some clones in this sample may be carry-over from other donors' samples.

The chain carries TRBV20-1 and TRBJ2-1; possibly TRBD1 or TRBD2 for D (5 bases each). The CDR3 contains 15 residues. The ends were cut back, 2 bases at V and 8 bases at J, with 19 bases in the middle. Germline V lookup: CDR1 DFQATT, CDR2 SNEGSKA (reference sequence). CDR3 sequence (DNA): TGCAGTGCTAGACCCGGGACCACCCCTTTGGATGAGCAGTTCTTC. Translation gives CSARPGTTPLDEQFF.

At least ten counts were recorded for this clonotype. V gene TRBV14 combines with J gene TRBJ1-5; D is uncertain. This CDR3 is built from 13 residues. Germline CDR1 SGHDN, CDR2 FVKESK. Trimming left V 2 bases short and J 4 bases short, with 6 bases between. CDR3 loop: CASSQSYNQPQHF. CDR3 nucleotides: TGTGCCAGCAGCCAATCATATAATCAGCCCCAGCATTTT.

This clonotype was found many times. The chain couples TRBV4-1 to TRBJ2-7, with TRBD2 as a possible D gene (5 bases). The V gene lost 4 bases and the J gene lost 7 bases, with 23 bases spanning the gap. The CDR3 has 16 residues. The germline V gene encodes CDR1 MGHRA and CDR2 YSYEKL. The CDR3 DNA is TGCGCCAGCAGCCTGCTTGGCGATGGTGCCTCGGGGGAGCAGTACTTC. It codes for CASSLLGDGASGEQYF.

This clonotype has just a few counts. The chain is built from TRBV7-9 and TRBJ1-4, with a possible D match to TRBD1 (6 bases). Trimming pared 5 bases from V and 1 base from J, leaving 8 bases between. The CDR3 is 14 residues long. In germline, CDR1 is SEHNR, CDR2 FQNEAQ (reference sequence). CDR3 nucleotide sequence: TGTGCCAGCAGCCTGACAGGAACTAATGAAAAACTGTTTTTT. Protein sequence: CASSLTGTNEKLFF.

This clonotype has a count of ten or more. This sequence joins TRBV18 and TRBJ1-1; D uncertain. Looked up from germline, CDR1 is KGHSH and CDR2 is LQKENI. The CDR3 runs to 14 residues. V was pared by 3 bases and J by 0 bases, with 8 bases between. CDR3 sequence reads: CASSPLGMNTEAFF. The CDR3 nucleotides are TGTGCCAGCTCACCTTTAGGAATGAACACTGAAGCTTTCTTT.

This clonotype was seen ten or more times. The chain uses TRBV28 and TRBJ2-7; 8 bases align to TRBD1. CDR3 size: 16 residues. Germline V gene data show CDR1 as MDHEN and CDR2 as SYDVKM. Trimming removed 4 bases from V and 0 bases from J; junction bases left unmatched: 8. DNA of the CDR3: TGTGCCAGCAGTTCCCCAACGGACAGGGCCTCCTACGAGCAGTACTTC. Its protein product is CASSSPTDRASYEQYF.

The sample holds many counts of this clonotype. The rearrangement joins TRBV7-2 to TRBJ2-7, with TRBD1 matching 9 bases. The J segment lost 5 bases and the V segment lost 5 bases, leaving 7 bases of the junction unmatched. The CDR3 contains 14 residues. Germline assignment: CDR1 SGHTA and CDR2 FQGNSA. CDR3 in DNA: TGTGCCAGCAGCCAAGGACAGGGGTATGACGAGCAGTACTTC. Protein: CASSQGQGYDEQYF.

The CDR3 DNA follows: TGTGCCAGCAGTTACTACTTGGGGACAGGGGGCTACGAGCAGTACTTC. Translated, it gives CASSYYLGTGGYEQYF. The chain combines TRBV6-2 or TRBV6-3 with TRBJ2-7; TRBD1 matches at 11 bases. The CDR3 has 16 residues. The V segment lost 1 base and the J segment 3 bases; nucleotides outside the gene matches: 5. The germline V gene has CDR1 MNHEY and CDR2 SVGEGT.

The table lists this clonotype with many counts. The chain couples TRBV7-2 to TRBJ1-4; the match to TRBD1 covers 7 bases. The germline gives CDR1 SGHTA, CDR2 FQGNSA. V lost 6 bases, J lost 13 bases, and 14 bases stayed unmatched. There are 14 residues in the CDR3. CDR3 sequence (DNA): TGTGCCAGCAGACCCGGGACAGCAATGAATGGACTGTTTTTT. Protein: CASRPGTAMNGLFF. The full variable domain, in which reference TRBV7-2 and TRBJ1-4 provide the parts outside the CDR3, is GAGVSQSPSNKVTEKGKDVELRCDPISGHTALYWYRQSLGQGLEFLIYFQGNSAPDKSGLPSDRFSAERTGGSVSTLTIQRTQQEDSAVYLCASRPGTAMNGLFFGSGTQLSVL.

This clonotype was seen a few times. The chain links TRBV6-2 or TRBV6-3 to TRBJ2-3; 7 nucleotides align to TRBD1. The CDR3 is made up of 14 amino acids. Germline CDR1 reads MNHEY; CDR2 reads SVGEGT. V lost 11 bases, J lost 0 bases, and 8 bases stayed unmatched. CDR3 protein: CAGSRRGSTDTQYF. For the CDR3, the DNA is TGTGCCGGCTCTCGCAGGGGGAGCACAGATACGCAGTATTTT.

This clonotype turned up a few times. The rearrangement joins TRBV20-1 to TRBJ1-1; D is perhaps TRBD1 (6 bases). The CDR3 consists of 16 residues. V dropped 0 bases and J dropped 1 base, with 15 bases sitting between them. CDR1 is DFQATT, CDR2 SNEGSKA, per germline (reference sequence). CDR3 bases: TGCAGTGCTAGAGATCATGGGCAGGGGCCGAACACTGAAGCTTTCTTT. This codes for CSARDHGQGPNTEAFF.

This chain uses TRBV5-4 with TRBJ2-1; D is undetermined. V lost 1 base to trimming and J lost 8 bases, with 10 bases between them. CDR3 size: 13 residues. Germline lookup yields CDR1 SGHNT and CDR2 YYREEE (reference sequence). The CDR3 loop reads CASSLPTWDEQFF. As DNA, the CDR3 is TGTGCCAGCAGCTTGCCGACATGGGATGAGCAGTTCTTC.

This clonotype was seen repeatedly, ten times or more. V usage is TRBV20-1 and J usage is TRBJ1-1, with D uncertain. The ends were cut back, 4 bases at V and 3 bases at J, with 9 bases in the middle. The CDR3 runs to 12 residues. CDR1 and CDR2 from the germline V gene are DFQATT and SNEGSKA (reference sequence). DNA for the CDR3: TGCAGTGCTACGAGGTTGGACACTGAAGCTTTCTTT. Translated, it gives CSATRLDTEAFF.

The CDR3 region has the DNA TGTGCCAGCAGTTACTCGGGACCCGGGACAGCGCCCGGCGAGCAGTACTTC. Residues: CASSYSGPGTAPGEQYF. The chain has TRBV6-2 or TRBV6-3 and TRBJ2-7; 7 positions agree with TRBD1. V was pared by 0 bases and J by 6 bases, with 14 bases of the junction left unmatched. CDR3 size: 17 residues. Germline CDR1 reads MNHEY; CDR2 reads SVGEGT.

This clonotype was detected ten times or more. The chain employs TRBV7-8 and TRBJ2-1; the D is unclear. Trimming shortened V by 2 bases and J by 4 bases, and 9 bases separated the two germline ends. The CDR3 totals 14 residues. Germline lookup yields CDR1 SGHVS and CDR2 FQNEAQ. The CDR3 coding sequence is TGTGCCAGCAGCTTATTTACAGAGTACAATGAGCAGTTCTTC. Encoded protein: CASSLFTEYNEQFF.

V gene TRBV20-1 combines with J gene TRBJ1-2, with unresolved D. Trimming took 2 bases from V and 2 from J, leaving 6 bases between them. The CDR3 has 12 residues. Germline V CDR1 and CDR2: DFQATT, SNEGSKA (reference sequence). The CDR3 region has the DNA TGCAGTGCTAGACCCCAGAACTATGGCTACACCTTC. Protein sequence: CSARPQNYGYTF.

This clonotype was picked up many times. The chain combines TRBV10-3 with TRBJ1-1; D remains unclear. The V and J ends lost 2 bases and 1 base respectively, with 11 bases between them. The CDR3 has 15 amino acids. Germline V gene data show CDR1 as ENHRY and CDR2 as SYGVKD. The CDR3 loop reads CAISEPVGENTEAFF. CDR3 bases: TGTGCCATCAGTGAGCCTGTAGGAGAGAACACTGAAGCTTTCTTT.

This clonotype was counted at least ten times. V and J are TRBV28 and TRBJ2-6; tentatively, D is TRBD1 (5 bases). The ends were cut back, 6 bases at V and 7 bases at J, with 10 bases in the middle. Germline values: CDR1 MDHEN, CDR2 SYDVKM. This CDR3 spans 13 amino acids. CDR3 nucleotides: TGTGCCAGCAGGATCCAGGGTGCCAACGTCCTGACTTTC. Translating gives CASRIQGANVLTF.

This clonotype was observed at least ten times. The chain combines TRBV7-2 with TRBJ1-1; a possible D gene is TRBD1 (5 bases). The germline V gene has CDR1 SGHTA and CDR2 FQGNSA. V was pared by 5 bases and J by 5 bases, with 15 bases between. This CDR3 has 14 residues. The CDR3 protein is CASSGGVGATEAFF. CDR3 DNA: TGTGCCAGCAGCGGGGGGGTAGGGGCGACTGAAGCTTTCTTT.

The sample holds many counts of this clonotype. This chain joins TRBV7-3 and TRBJ1-1; D gene ambiguous. The CDR3 covers 12 residues. Germline CDR1 reads SGHTA; CDR2 reads FQGTGA. Trimming stripped 3 bases from V and 2 bases from J, with 4 bases between. The DNA for the CDR3 is TGTGCCAGCAGCTTTACCAACACTGAAGCTTTCTTT. Protein product: CASSFTNTEAFF.

The V and J genes are TRBV7-3 and TRBJ2-5, with TRBD2 matching 8 bases. This CDR3 has 16 residues. Germline-derived CDR1 and CDR2 are SGHTA and FQGTGA. The ends lost 5 bases at V and 2 bases at J; junction bases unmatched: 10. In DNA, the CDR3 is TGTGCCAGCAGCGAGGGGACTAGAGTGACTCAAGAGACCCAGTACTTC. Its translation: CASSEGTRVTQETQYF. Variable domain in full (rest from reference TRBV7-3 and TRBJ2-5): GAGVSQTPSNKVTEKGKYVELRCDPISGHTALYWYRQSLGQGPEFLIYFQGTGAADDSGLPNDRFFAVRPEGSVSTLKIQRTERGDSAVYLCASSEGTRVTQETQYFGPGTRLLVL.

The chain combines TRBV19 with TRBJ2-1; 10 bases map to TRBD1. Germline CDR1 and CDR2: LNHDA and SQIVND (reference sequence). The CDR3 is 15 amino acids. V trimming: 6 bases; J trimming: 6 bases; junction bases outside the gene matches: 8. The CDR3: CASSPIRTGGNEQFF. As DNA, the CDR3 is TGTGCCAGTAGCCCGATCCGGACAGGGGGCAATGAGCAGTTCTTC.

V usage is TRBV29-1 and J usage is TRBJ2-2; possibly TRBD1 for D (5 bases). V lost 7 bases to trimming and J lost 1 base, with 13 bases between them. CDR3 size: 14 residues. Germline CDR1 reads SQVTM; CDR2 reads ANQGSEA. The CDR3 region is CSARSTVNTGELFF. The CDR3 DNA reads TGCAGCGCCCGATCGACAGTGAACACCGGGGAGCTGTTTTTT.

The rearrangement joins TRBV19 to TRBJ2-5; 7 positions agree with TRBD1. V lost 5 bases, J lost 9 bases, and 12 bases stayed unmatched. This CDR3 region has 14 residues. Germline values: CDR1 LNHDA, CDR2 SQIVND (reference sequence). This chain's CDR3 is CASSRQGEAKAQYF. The CDR3 region has the DNA TGTGCCAGTAGTCGACAGGGCGAGGCCAAGGCCCAGTACTTC.

This clonotype was counted ten times or more. The chain couples TRBV29-1 to TRBJ2-1; tentatively, D is TRBD2 (5 bases). The length of the CDR3 is 13 residues. The ends were cut back, 7 bases at V and 5 bases at J, with 15 bases in the middle. The V gene's germline CDR1 is SQVTM and CDR2 ANQGSEA. In nucleotides, the CDR3 is TGCAGCGGACGCATCGGAGGAAACAATGAGCAGTTCTTC. Protein sequence: CSGRIGGNNEQFF.

This clonotype has ten or more counts. The chain has TRBV20-1 and TRBJ2-5; TRBD2 matches 7 bases. The CDR3 covers 16 residues. After removal of 0 bases from V and 2 bases from J, the junction contained 9 bases not matched to a gene. Germline-derived CDR1 and CDR2 are DFQATT and SNEGSKA (reference sequence). The CDR3 DNA reads as TGCAGTGCTAGAGATCTGCTGGCGGGGGAACAAGAGACCCAGTACTTC. Translated: CSARDLLAGEQETQYF.

The chain couples TRBV5-1 to TRBJ2-3; D may be TRBD2 (6 bases). The CDR3 runs 14 residues. Per germline, CDR1 SGHRS and CDR2 YFSETQ. Trimming took 4 bases from V and 6 from J, leaving 15 bases between them. CDR3 nucleotides: TGCGCCAGCAGCGCTGGAGGGGAGCTGGATACGCAGTATTTT. Protein: CASSAGGELDTQYF.